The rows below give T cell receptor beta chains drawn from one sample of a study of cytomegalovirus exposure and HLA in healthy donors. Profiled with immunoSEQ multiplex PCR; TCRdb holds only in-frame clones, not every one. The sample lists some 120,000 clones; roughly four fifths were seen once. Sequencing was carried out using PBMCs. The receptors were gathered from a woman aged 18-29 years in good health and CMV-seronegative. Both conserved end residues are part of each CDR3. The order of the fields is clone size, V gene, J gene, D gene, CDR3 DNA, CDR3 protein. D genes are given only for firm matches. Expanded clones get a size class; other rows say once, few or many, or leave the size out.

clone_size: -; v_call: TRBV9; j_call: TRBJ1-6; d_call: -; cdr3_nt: TGTGCCAGCAGCCCAATCCCCTATAATTCACCCCTCCACTTT; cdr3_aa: CASSPIPYNSPLHF
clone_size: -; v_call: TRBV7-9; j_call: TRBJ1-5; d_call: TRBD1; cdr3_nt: TGTGCCAGCAGCTTATCCCCTCCGGGACAGGGGAGCAATCAGCCCCAGCATTTT; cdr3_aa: CASSLSPPGQGSNQPQHF
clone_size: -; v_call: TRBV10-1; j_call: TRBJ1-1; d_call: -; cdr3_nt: TGCGCCAGCAGTGACCGGGGGTACACTGAAGCTTTCTTT; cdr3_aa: CASSDRGYTEAFF
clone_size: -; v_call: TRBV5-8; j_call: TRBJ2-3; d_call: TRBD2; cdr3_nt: TGTGCCAGCAGCTTGGTACTAGCGGGGCCCCCGTCGGGCACAGATACGCAGTATTTT; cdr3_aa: CASSLVLAGPPSGTDTQYF
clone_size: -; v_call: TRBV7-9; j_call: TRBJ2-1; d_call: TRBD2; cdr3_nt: TGTGCCAGCAGTCTAGCGGGGGGGTACAATGAGCAGTTCTTC; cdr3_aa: CASSLAGGYNEQFF
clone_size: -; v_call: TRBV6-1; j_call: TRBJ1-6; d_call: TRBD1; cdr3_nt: TGTGCCAGCAGTGAAGGGGACAGGGGTAATTCACCCCTCCACTTT; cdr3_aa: CASSEGDRGNSPLHF
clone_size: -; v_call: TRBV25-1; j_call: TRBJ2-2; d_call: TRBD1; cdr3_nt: TGTGCCAGCAGTGGGACAGGGGACACCGGGGAGCTGTTTTTT; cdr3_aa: CASSGTGDTGELFF
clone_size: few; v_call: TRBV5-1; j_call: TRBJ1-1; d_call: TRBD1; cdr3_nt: TGCGCCAGCAGCTCAGCGGGACAGGGGGTTGAAGCTTTCTTT; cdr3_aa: CASSSAGQGVEAFF
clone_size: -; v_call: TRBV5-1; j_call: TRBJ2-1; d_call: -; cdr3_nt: TGCGCCAGCAGCTTGGGAGGCAATGAGCAGTTCTTC; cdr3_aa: CASSLGGNEQFF
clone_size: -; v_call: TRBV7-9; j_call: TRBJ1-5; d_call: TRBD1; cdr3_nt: TGTGCCAGCAGCTTATCCGGGACAGGGGTCAATCAGCCCCAGCATTTT; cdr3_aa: CASSLSGTGVNQPQHF
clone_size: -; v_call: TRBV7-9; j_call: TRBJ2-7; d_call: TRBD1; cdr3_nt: TGTGCCAGCAGCTCAGACAGGGGTCTCTTCGAGCAGTACTTC; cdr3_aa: CASSSDRGLFEQYF
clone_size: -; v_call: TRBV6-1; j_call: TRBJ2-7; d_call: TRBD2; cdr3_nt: TGTGCCAGCAGGGAGCGGGGCTCCTACGAGCAGTACTTC; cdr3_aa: CASRERGSYEQYF
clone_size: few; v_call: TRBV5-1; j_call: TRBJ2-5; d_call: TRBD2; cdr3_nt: TGCGCCAGCAGCGGCGGGGGATCTGAGACCCAGTACTTC; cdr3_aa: CASSGGGSETQYF
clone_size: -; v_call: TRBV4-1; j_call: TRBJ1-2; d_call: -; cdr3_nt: TGCGCCAGCAGCCAAGACTCCCCGGGACACCTCTATGGCTACACCTTC; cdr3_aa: CASSQDSPGHLYGYTF
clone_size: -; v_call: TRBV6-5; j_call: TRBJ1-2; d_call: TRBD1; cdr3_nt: TGTGCCAGCCGACAGGGGGCTGGCTATGGCTACACCTTC; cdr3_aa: CASRQGAGYGYTF
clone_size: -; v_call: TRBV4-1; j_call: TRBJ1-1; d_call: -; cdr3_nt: TGCGCCAGCAGAATAGGGGCAGGGCTTCTTATGAACACTGAAGCTTTCTTT; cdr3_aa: CASRIGAGLLMNTEAFF
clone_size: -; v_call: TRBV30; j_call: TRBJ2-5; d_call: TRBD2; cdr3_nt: TGTGCCTGGAGGCCTGGGGGGGGTTACCAGTACTTC; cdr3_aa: CAWRPGGGYQYF
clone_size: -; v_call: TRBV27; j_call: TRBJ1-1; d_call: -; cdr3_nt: TGTGCCAGCAGTTTTAGGGGGAACACTGAAGCTTTCTTT; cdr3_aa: CASSFRGNTEAFF
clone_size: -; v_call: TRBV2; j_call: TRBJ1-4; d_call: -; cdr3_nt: TGTGCCAGCAGGGTCCAGGTGACTAATGAAAAACTGTTTTTT; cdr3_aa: CASRVQVTNEKLFF
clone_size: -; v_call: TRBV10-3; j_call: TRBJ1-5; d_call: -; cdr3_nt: TGTGCCACACAGGCTATTAGGGATCAGCCCCAGCATTTT; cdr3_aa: CATQAIRDQPQHF
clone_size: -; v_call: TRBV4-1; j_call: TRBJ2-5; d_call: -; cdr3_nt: TGCGCCAGCAGCCGGAACTCCGGGACAATCTTGGGGGAGACCCAGTACTTC; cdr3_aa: CASSRNSGTILGETQYF
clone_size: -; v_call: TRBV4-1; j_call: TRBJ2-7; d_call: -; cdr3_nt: TGCGCCAGCAGCCAATCAACAGGGACCTACGAGCAGTACTTC; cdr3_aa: CASSQSTGTYEQYF
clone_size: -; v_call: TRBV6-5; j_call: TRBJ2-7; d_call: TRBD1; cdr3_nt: TGTGCCAGCAGCCCCCGACAGGGTCCCTACGAGCAGTACTTC; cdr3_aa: CASSPRQGPYEQYF
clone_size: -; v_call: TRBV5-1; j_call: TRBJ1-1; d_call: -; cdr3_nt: TGCGCCAGCAGCTTGGATAGGAGTTTCGCTGAAGCTTTCTTT; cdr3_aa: CASSLDRSFAEAFF
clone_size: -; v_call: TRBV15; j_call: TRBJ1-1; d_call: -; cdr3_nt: TGTGCCAGCATAAGAGACCGGGAGCCGAACACTGAAGCTTTCTTT; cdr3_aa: CASIRDREPNTEAFF
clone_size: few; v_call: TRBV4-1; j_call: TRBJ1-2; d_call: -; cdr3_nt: TGCGCCAGCAGCCCTTTGTTAAATCTGAACTATGGCTACACCTTC; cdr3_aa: CASSPLLNLNYGYTF
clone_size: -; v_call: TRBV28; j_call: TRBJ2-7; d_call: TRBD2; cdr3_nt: TGTGCCAGCAGGCCCCCTGGGGGGGGCGAGCAGTACTTC; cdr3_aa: CASRPPGGGEQYF
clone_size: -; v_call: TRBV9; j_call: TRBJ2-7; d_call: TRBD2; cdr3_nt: TGTGCCAGCAGCGTGGGACTAGCGGGAACCTACGAGCAGTACTTC; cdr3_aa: CASSVGLAGTYEQYF
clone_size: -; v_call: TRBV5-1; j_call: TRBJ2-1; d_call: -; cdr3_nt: TGCGCCAGCAGCTTGGCCCCTCTAGGTGAGCAGTTCTTC; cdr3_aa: CASSLAPLGEQFF
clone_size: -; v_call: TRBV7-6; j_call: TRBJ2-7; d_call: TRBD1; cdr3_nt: TGTGCCAGCAGCTTATTGGGACAGGGCTACGAGCAGTACTTC; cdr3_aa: CASSLLGQGYEQYF
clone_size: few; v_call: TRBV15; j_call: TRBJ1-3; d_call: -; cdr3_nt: TGTGCCACCAGCAGAGATTGGGTCAGGGCCGGCAGCTCTGGAAACACCATATATTTT; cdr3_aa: CATSRDWVRAGSSGNTIYF
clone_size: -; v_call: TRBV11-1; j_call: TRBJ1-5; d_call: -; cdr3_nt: TGTGCCAGCAGCACCTCTGATGGGCGGCCCCAGCATTTT; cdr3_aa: CASSTSDGRPQHF
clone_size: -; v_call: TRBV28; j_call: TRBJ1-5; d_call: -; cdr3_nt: TGTGCCAGCAGTTTGGGAGGGGCGAGGCGCAATCAGCCCCAGCATTTT; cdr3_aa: CASSLGGARRNQPQHF
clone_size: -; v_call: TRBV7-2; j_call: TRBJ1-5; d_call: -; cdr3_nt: TGTGCCAGCAGCCTACGGACAGACCAGCCCCAGCATTTT; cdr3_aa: CASSLRTDQPQHF
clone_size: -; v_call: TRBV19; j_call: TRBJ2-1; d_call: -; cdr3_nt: TGTGCCAGTAGTATGGGAAGGGGCCGGGATGAGCAGTTCTTC; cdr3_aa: CASSMGRGRDEQFF
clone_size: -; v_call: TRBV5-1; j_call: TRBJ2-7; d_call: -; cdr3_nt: TGCGCCAGCAGCTTGCAGGGGATAGGCTCCTACGAGCAGTACTTC; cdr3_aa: CASSLQGIGSYEQYF
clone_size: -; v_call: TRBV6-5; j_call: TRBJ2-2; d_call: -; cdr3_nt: TGTGCCAGCAGTCGGGGGACCGGGGAGCTGTTTTTT; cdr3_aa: CASSRGTGELFF
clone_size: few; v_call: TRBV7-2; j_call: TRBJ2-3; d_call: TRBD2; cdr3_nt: TGTGCCAGCAGCGCGAGCAGGCTAGCGGGGCCCACAGATACGCAGTATTTT; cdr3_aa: CASSASRLAGPTDTQYF
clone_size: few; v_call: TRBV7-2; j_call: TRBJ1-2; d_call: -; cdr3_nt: TGTGCCAGCAGGTCTACCGACAGATACTATGGCTACACCTTC; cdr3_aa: CASRSTDRYYGYTF
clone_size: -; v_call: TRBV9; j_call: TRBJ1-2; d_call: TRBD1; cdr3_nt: TGTGCCAGCAGCGGACAGGGGGCGGGCCTCTCCCTACGGACCTTC; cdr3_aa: CASSGQGAGLSLRTF
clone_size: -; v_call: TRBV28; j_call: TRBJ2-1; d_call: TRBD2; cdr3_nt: TGTGCCAGCAGCTCATCGGGGGGAAATGAGCAGTTCTTC; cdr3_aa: CASSSSGGNEQFF
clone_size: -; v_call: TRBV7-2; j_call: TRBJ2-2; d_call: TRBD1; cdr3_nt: TGTGCCAGCAGCTTCAGGGGGCAATCCCCGGGGGAGCTGTTTTTT; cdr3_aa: CASSFRGQSPGELFF
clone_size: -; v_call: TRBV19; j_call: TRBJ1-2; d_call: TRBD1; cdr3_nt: TGTGCCAGTAGTACCCTGACAGGGGGAAACTATGGCTACACCTTC; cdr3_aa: CASSTLTGGNYGYTF
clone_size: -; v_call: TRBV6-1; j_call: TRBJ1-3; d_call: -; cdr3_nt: TGTGCCAGCAGTGAAAGGTCTCCAGGTTCTGGAAACACCATATATTTT; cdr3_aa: CASSERSPGSGNTIYF
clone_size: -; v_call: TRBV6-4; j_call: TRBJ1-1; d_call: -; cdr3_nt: TGTGCCAGCAGGGCCACAACGAACACTGAAGCTTTCTTT; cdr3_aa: CASRATTNTEAFF
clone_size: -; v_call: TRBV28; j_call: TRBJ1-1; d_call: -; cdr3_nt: TGTGCCAGCAGCTATGCCGACAGGATAAACACTGAAGCTTTCTTT; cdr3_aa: CASSYADRINTEAFF
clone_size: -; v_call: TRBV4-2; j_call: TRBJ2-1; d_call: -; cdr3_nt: TGTGCCAGCAGCCAAGATGGCCGCGGGAATGAGCAGTTCTTC; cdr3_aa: CASSQDGRGNEQFF
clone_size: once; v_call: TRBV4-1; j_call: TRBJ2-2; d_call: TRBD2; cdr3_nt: TGCGCCAGCAGCCAGGAGCCCCGAGGACTAGTTGCCGGGGAGCTGTTTTTT; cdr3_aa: CASSQEPRGLVAGELFF
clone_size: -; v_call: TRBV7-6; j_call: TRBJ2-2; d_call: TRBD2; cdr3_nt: TGTGCCAGCAGCTTAGAGATCGGGGGGGCCGACGGGGAGCTGTTTTTT; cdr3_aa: CASSLEIGGADGELFF
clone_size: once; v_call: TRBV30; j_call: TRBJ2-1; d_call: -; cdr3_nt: TGTGCCTGGAGAGGTTGGGTTATCACAGGTGGAACCTACAATGAGCAGTTCTTC; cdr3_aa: CAWRGWVITGGTYNEQFF
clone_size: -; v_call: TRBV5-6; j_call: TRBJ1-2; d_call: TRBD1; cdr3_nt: TGTGCCAGCAGCACAGGACAGGGAACATATGGCTACACCTTC; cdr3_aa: CASSTGQGTYGYTF
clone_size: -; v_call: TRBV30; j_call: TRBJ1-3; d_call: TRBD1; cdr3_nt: TGTGCCCACAGGGGTGTTGCTGGAAACACCATATATTTT; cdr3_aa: CAHRGVAGNTIYF
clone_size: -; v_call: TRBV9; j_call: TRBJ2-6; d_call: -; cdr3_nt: TGTGCCAGCAGCGTAGCACAGGGTATCTCTGGGGCCAACGTCCTGACTTTC; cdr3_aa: CASSVAQGISGANVLTF
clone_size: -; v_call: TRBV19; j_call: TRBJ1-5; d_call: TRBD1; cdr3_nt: TGTGCCAGTAGTACGGACAGGGGGGTTCAGCCCCAGCATTTT; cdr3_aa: CASSTDRGVQPQHF
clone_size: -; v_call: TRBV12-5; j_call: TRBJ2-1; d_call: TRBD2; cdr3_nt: TGTGCTAGTGGTGCTCCCGGGACTAGCCTAGGGAATGAGCAGTTCTTC; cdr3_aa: CASGAPGTSLGNEQFF
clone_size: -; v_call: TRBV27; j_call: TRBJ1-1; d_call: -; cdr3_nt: TGTGCCAGCGGCCTAAAGGCCTGGGCGTCTGAAGCTTTCTTT; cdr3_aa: CASGLKAWASEAFF
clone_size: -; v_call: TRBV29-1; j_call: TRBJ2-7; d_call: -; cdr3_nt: TGCAGCGCTACAGGAGCCTACGAGCAGTACTTC; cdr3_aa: CSATGAYEQYF
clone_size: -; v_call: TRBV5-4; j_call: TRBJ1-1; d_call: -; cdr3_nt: TGTGCCAGCAGCTTGGCTTCGGACACTGAAGCTTTCTTT; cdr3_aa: CASSLASDTEAFF